The clone carrying this TCR beta chain came up a few times. These data belong to a study of cytomegalovirus exposure and HLA in healthy donors. PCR employed 60 Vbeta and 13 Jbeta primers. The assay was immunoSEQ multiplex PCR, and TCRdb's table has in-frame clones only and misses some. The sample carries approximately 140,000 clones, around 80% recorded once. There are 14 residues in the CDR3. Trimming cost V 7 bases and J 1 base; bases outside gene matches: 5. The V gene's germline CDR1 is SNHLY and CDR2 FYNNEI. Sequencing used PBMCs. The J gene is TRBJ2-3, the V gene TRBV2; 7 bases line up with TRBD2. This TCR came from a woman in her thirties or forties in good health and CMV-seronegative. As DNA, the CDR3 is TGTGCCAGCACTGCGGGAGAGGGCACAGATACGCAGTATTTT. This codes for CASTAGEGTDTQYF.